This T cell receptor (beta chain) was recovered during a study of blood T cell repertoires in COVID-19. Study at large: Acute and convalescent COVID-19 samples came from the United States, Italy and Spain.

The germline V and J ends were trimmed by 10 bases and 2 bases, with 15 bases remaining between them. CDR1 SNHLY and CDR2 FYNNEI come from the germline V gene. This CDR3 is built from 13 residues. The data were produced by immunoSEQ multiplex PCR, yet TCRdb's version contains in-frame clones alone and is incomplete. The sample has some 100,000 clones; over 60% are singletons. The chain combines TRBV2 with TRBJ2-7; possible D gene TRBD2, 5 bases. Source material: peripheral blood. The origin of this receptor is a man aged 70-80 years with acute or convalescent COVID-19. In DNA, the CDR3 is TGTGCCAACTCGAGGACTGCTGCCTACGAGCAGTACTTC. This codes for CANSRTAAYEQYF.